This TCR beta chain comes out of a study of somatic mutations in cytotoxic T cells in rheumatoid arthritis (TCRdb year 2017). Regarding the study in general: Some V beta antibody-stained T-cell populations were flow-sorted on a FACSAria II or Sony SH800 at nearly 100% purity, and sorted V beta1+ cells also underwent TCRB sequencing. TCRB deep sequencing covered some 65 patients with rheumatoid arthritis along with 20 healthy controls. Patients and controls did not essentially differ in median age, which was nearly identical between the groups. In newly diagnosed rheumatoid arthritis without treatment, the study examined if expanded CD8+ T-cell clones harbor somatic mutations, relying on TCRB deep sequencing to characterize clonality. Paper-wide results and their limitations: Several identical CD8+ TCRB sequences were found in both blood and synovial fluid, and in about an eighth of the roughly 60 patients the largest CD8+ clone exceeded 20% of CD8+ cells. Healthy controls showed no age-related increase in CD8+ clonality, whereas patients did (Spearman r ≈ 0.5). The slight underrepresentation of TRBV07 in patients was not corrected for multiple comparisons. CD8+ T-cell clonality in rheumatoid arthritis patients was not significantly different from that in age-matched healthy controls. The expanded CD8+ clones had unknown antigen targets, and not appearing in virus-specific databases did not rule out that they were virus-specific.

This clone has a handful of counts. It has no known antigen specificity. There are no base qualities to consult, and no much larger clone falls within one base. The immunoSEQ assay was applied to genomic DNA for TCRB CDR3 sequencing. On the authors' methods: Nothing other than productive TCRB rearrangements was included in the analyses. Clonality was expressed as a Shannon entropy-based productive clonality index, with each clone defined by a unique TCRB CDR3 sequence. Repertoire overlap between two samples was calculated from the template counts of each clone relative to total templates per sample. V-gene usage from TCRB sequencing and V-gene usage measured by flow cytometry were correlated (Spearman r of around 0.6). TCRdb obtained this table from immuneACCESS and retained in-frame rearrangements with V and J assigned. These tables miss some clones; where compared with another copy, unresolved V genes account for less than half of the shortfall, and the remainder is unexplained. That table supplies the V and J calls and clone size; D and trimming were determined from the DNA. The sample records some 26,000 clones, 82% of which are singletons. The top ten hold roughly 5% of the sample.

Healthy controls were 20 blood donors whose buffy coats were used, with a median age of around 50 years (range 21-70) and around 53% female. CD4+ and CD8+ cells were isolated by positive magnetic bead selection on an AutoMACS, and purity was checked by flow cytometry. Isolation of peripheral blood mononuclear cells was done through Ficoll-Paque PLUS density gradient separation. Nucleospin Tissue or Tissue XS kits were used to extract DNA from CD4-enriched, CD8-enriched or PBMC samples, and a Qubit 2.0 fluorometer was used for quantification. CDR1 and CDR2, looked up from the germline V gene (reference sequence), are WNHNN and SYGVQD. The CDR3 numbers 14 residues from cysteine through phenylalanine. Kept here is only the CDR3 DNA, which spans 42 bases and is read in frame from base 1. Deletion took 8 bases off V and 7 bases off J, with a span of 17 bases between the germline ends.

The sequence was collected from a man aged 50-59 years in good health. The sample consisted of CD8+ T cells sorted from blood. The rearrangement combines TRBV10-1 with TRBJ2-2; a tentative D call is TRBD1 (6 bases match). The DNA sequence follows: TGCGCCAGCGGTTACAGGGCTTACGACGGGGAGCTGTTTTTT. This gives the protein CASGYRAYDGELFF.